Each of the 6 T cell receptor beta chains below was sequenced from the same sample in a study of blood T cell repertoires in COVID-19. This table comes from immunoSEQ multiplex PCR, and its TCRdb copy is limited to in-frame clones, with some not included. The repertoire has more than 55,000 clones, approximately 92% of them found once; the top ten carry 15% to 20%. The sequencing input was peripheral blood. These TCRs come from a woman aged 60-75 years with COVID-19, enrolled during active disease.

The chain couples TRBV2 to TRBJ1-2; D is uncertain. Germline V gene sequence: CDR1 SNHLY, CDR2 FYNNEI. This CDR3 has 11 amino acids. V shed 7 bases and J shed 5 bases, with 8 bases lying between them. This chain's CDR3 is CASKEEYGYTF. For the CDR3, the DNA is TGTGCCAGCAAAGAAGAGTATGGCTACACCTTC.

This chain's CDR3 is CASSQSGRAPYEQYF. In nucleotides, the CDR3 is TGTGCCAGCAGCCAAAGCGGGAGGGCCCCCTACGAGCAGTACTTC. The genes are TRBV14 and TRBJ2-7, with TRBD2 matching over 10 bases. The CDR3 length is 15 residues. CDR1 and CDR2 from the germline V gene are SGHDN and FVKESK. Trimming cost V 2 bases and J 2 bases; bases outside gene matches: 3. Full variable domain (remainder filled in from reference TRBV14 and TRBJ2-7): EAGVTQFPSHSVIEKGQTVTLRCDPISGHDNLYWYRRVMGKEIKFLLHFVKESKQDESGMPNNRFLAERTGGTYSTLKVQPAELEDSGVYFCASSQSGRAPYEQYFGPGTRLTVT.

This clone has only a few counts. The chain is built from TRBV5-4 and TRBJ1-2; D ambiguous. V was pared by 4 bases and J by 6 bases, with 16 bases between. CDR1 and CDR2 (germline): SGHNT, YYREEE (reference sequence). The CDR3 totals 14 residues. Here the CDR3 reads CASSIPPSLDGYTF. The CDR3 DNA is TGTGCCAGCAGCATCCCCCCTAGTTTAGATGGCTACACCTTC.

This chain connects TRBV24-1 to TRBJ2-7; 8 nucleotides line up with TRBD1. Trimming took 4 bases from V and 5 from J; bases not matched to a gene: 6. Germline V gene sequence: CDR1 KGHDR, CDR2 SFDVKD. CDR3 length: 14 amino acids. CDR3 nucleotide sequence: TGTGCCACCAGTGACGGACAGGGATTCAACGAGCAGTACTTC. Encoded protein: CATSDGQGFNEQYF.

V usage is TRBV9 and J usage is TRBJ1-4; D is uncertain. V was trimmed by 3 bases and J by 8 bases, leaving 11 bases between them. The CDR3 totals 13 residues. The germline gives CDR1 SGDLS, CDR2 YYNGEE. The CDR3 DNA follows: TGTGCCAGCAGCGGCACTGGAGGAGAAAAACTGTTTTTT. It is translated as CASSGTGGEKLFF. The entire variable domain, with the rest obtained from reference TRBV9 and TRBJ1-4, is as follows: DSGVTQTPKHLITATGQRVTLRCSPRSGDLSVYWYQQSLDQGLQFLIQYYNGEERAKGNILERFSAQQFPDLHSELNLSSLELGDSALYFCASSGTGGEKLFFGSGTQLSVL.

A word on this clone: Other DNA sequences within the sample encode an identical CDR3. The genes are TRBV6-5 and TRBJ1-4, with 8 bases that match TRBD1. Trimming cost V 0 bases and J 5 bases; bases outside gene matches: 5. CDR1 is MNHEY and CDR2 is SVGAGI in the germline V gene. CDR3 length equals 16 residues. CDR3 in DNA: TGTGCCAGCAGTTACTCGCTCGGACAGGGCAATGAAAAACTGTTTTTT. Encoded protein: CASSYSLGQGNEKLFF.